This T cell receptor (beta chain) was recovered during a study of OX40 agonist ivuxolimab in advanced cancers. Study findings and constraints: What antigens the expanded peripheral T cells recognized was never established. Low normalized clonal expansion also occurred in some nonresponding patients.

TCRdb's copy holds only in-frame clones and misses some; the assay was immunoSEQ multiplex PCR. The top ten hold around 7.5% of the sample, which has 75,000 to 80,000 clones, over 75% seen once. Comments on this clone: Its antigen is not known.

The germline V and J ends were trimmed by 6 bases and 6 bases, with 8 bases remaining between them. The CDR3 totals 12 residues. Germline V gives CDR1 SNHLY, CDR2 FYNNEI. V and J are TRBV2 and TRBJ1-4; D remains unclear. This specimen was CD4+ or CD8+ T cells sorted from blood, taken in a trial of the OX40 agonist ivuxolimab. The receptor was isolated from an adult with an advanced solid tumor such as melanoma, head and neck, liver or kidney cancer. In DNA, the CDR3 is TGTGCCAGCAGGGCAGTCGATGAAAAACTGTTTTTT. This translates into CASRAVDEKLFF.